This TCR beta chain was sequenced for a study of blood T cell repertoires in COVID-19 (dated by TCRdb to the early 2020s). Regarding the research as a whole: The collaborator samples originated in the United States, Italy and Spain and spanned the acute and convalescent phases of COVID-19. The sample metadata nearly always contained a de-identified subject ID, COVID-19 status, age in years and sex. HLA class I and class II types, where available, came from metadata supplied by the sample provider rather than from assay-based typing. Samples came from the ongoing ImmuneRACE study (first 160 participants) plus 1,254 subjects from 6 global collaborators. The material from the prospective study consisted of cDNA or gDNA derived from T cells, B-cell-depleted T cells, or PBMCs. Deeply sampled blood TCRbeta repertoires from subjects exposed to, actively infected with, or recovered from COVID-19 were included in the dataset. A freely available public database, intended as a resource for researchers studying the immune response to SARS-CoV-2, is where the repertoires were released. Summary of the overall study and its limitations: The quantity of clinical and demographic metadata differed by source and by participant and was supplied without curation.

Germline trimming amounts to 5 bases on V and 0 bases on J, with 9 as the count of junction bases outside the gene matches. The CDR3 has 16 amino acids, counting the end cysteine and phenylalanine. The sequence is cut down to CDR3 DNA, 48 bases in frame from base 1. Reading the germline V gene (reference sequence) gives CDR1 LNHDA and CDR2 SQIVND. About this clone itself: It lacks a known antigen. No base quality information exists; no much larger clone differs at one position.

TCRbeta CDR3 regions were amplified from genomic DNA using the immunoSEQ Assay, a bias-controlled multiplex PCR. The published analysis was carried out like this. Within the assay, amplification of reference gene primers was used to estimate how many nucleated cells each sample contained. Sequence reads were collapsed and filtered to measure the absolute abundance of every unique TCRbeta CDR3 rearrangement. Productive Simpson clonality was computed per sample as the square root of Simpson's diversity index over productive rearrangements. The table was pulled from immuneACCESS by TCRdb, which kept in-frame rearrangements only. Such tables lose some clones; where checked, under half of the loss comes from unresolved V genes, and the rest has no known cause. D and trimming were read from the DNA, whereas the V and J calls and clone size are those reported in that table. In all, the sample holds 85,000 to 110,000 clones, and 87% of those were seen once. Roughly 6% of the sample is held by the ten biggest clonotypes.

Whole blood was collected in K2EDTA tubes by collaborating institutions according to the institutions' own protocols. Collaborator samples were shipped for TCRbeta analysis as frozen whole blood, isolated PBMCs, or DNA extracted from either sample type. The receptor's source is a human donor in a cohort sampled during active COVID-19. The receptor chain draws on TRBV19 and TRBJ2-7; TRBD2 agrees with 8 junctional bases. Source material: peripheral blood. The nucleotide sequence is TGTGCCAGTAGTGCCTCACTAGCGGACCGCTCCTACGAGCAGTACTTC. This encodes CASSASLADRSYEQYF.